Listed below are T cell receptor beta chains from one sample, sequenced in a study of T cells in pancreatic ductal adenocarcinoma. TCRdb keeps only in-frame clones here, not all; method: immunoSEQ multiplex PCR. Here the sample spans more than 85,000 clones, nearly 95% being singletons. The specimen was PBMCs. The receptors here all came from a human donor with pancreatic ductal adenocarcinoma. CDR3s include the opening cysteine and the closing phenylalanine or tryptophan. The D gene is left open where the match is weak. Some rows have no size entry. The others give once, few or many, or a class for an expanded clone.

J: TRBJ2-7
D: NA
size: few
V: TRBV18
length: 14
CDR3: CASSSSGTQGEQYF
DNA: TGTGCCAGCTCATCCTCGGGGACCCAGGGGGAGCAGTACTTC

J: TRBJ2-1
D: NA
size: once
V: TRBV20-1
length: 11
CDR3: CSAGGYNEQFF
DNA: TGCAGTGCCGGAGGGTACAATGAGCAGTTCTTC

J: TRBJ2-2
D: TRBD2
size: NA
V: TRBV19
length: 14
CDR3: CASIPVAGPGELFF
DNA: TGTGCCAGTATCCCCGTAGCGGGACCCGGGGAGCTGTTTTTT

J: TRBJ1-1
D: NA
size: NA
V: TRBV5-1
length: 14
CDR3: CASSLHQGNTEAFF
DNA: TGCGCCAGCAGCTTGCATCAGGGGAACACTGAAGCTTTCTTT

J: TRBJ2-5
D: TRBD1
size: NA
V: TRBV6-1
length: 15
CDR3: CASSPGQGNQETQYF
DNA: TGTGCCAGCAGTCCGGGACAGGGAAACCAAGAGACCCAGTACTTC

J: TRBJ1-2
D: NA
size: once
V: TRBV14
length: 14
CDR3: CASSPTHTNYGYTF
DNA: TGTGCCAGCAGCCCGACACATACTAACTATGGCTACACCTTC

J: TRBJ2-3
D: NA
size: NA
V: TRBV6-1
length: 15
CDR3: CASSESGDNTDTQYF
DNA: TGTGCCAGCAGTGAATCAGGGGATAACACAGATACGCAGTATTTT

J: TRBJ2-2
D: NA
size: NA
V: TRBV14
length: 13
CDR3: CASSLGGTGELFF
DNA: TGTGCCAGCAGTCTAGGGGGCACCGGGGAGCTGTTTTTT

J: TRBJ2-5
D: NA
size: once
V: TRBV25-1
length: 16
CDR3: CASSDPTTGFQETQYF
DNA: TGTGCCAGCAGTGACCCCACGACAGGCTTCCAAGAGACCCAGTACTTC

J: TRBJ2-5
D: TRBD1
size: NA
V: TRBV7-3
length: 16
CDR3: CASSPDPGTGEETQYF
DNA: TGTGCCAGCTCCCCAGACCCCGGGACAGGGGAAGAGACCCAGTACTTC

J: TRBJ2-3
D: TRBD1
size: NA
V: TRBV6-5
length: 15
CDR3: CASSRQGIGPDTQYF
DNA: TGTGCCAGCAGTAGACAGGGAATTGGGCCAGATACGCAGTATTTT

J: TRBJ2-4
D: TRBD2
size: few
V: TRBV7-2
length: 15
CDR3: CASSLAGTSGNIQYF
DNA: TGTGCCAGCAGCCTTGCCGGGACTAGCGGAAACATTCAGTACTTC

J: TRBJ2-1
D: NA
size: NA
V: TRBV5-1
length: 15
CDR3: CASSALASSYNEQFF
DNA: TGCGCCAGCAGCGCCCTAGCGAGCTCCTACAATGAGCAGTTCTTC

J: TRBJ2-7
D: NA
size: NA
V: TRBV11-2
length: 14
CDR3: CASVGLLETYEQYF
DNA: TGTGCCAGTGTCGGTCTCCTTGAAACCTACGAGCAGTACTTC

J: TRBJ2-1
D: NA
size: few
V: TRBV30
length: 14
CDR3: CAWGLGGSYNEQFF
DNA: TGTGCCTGGGGCCTGGGCGGGTCATACAATGAGCAGTTCTTC

J: TRBJ2-2
D: NA
size: once
V: TRBV30
length: 14
CDR3: CAYPTASNTGELFF
DNA: TGTGCCTACCCGACAGCTTCGAACACCGGGGAGCTGTTTTTT

J: TRBJ2-7
D: TRBD2
size: NA
V: TRBV5-1
length: 14
CDR3: CASSLASGRDEQYF
DNA: TGCGCCAGCAGCTTGGCTAGCGGGAGGGACGAGCAGTACTTC

J: TRBJ2-5
D: NA
size: NA
V: TRBV9
length: 14
CDR3: CASSVASSQETQYF
DNA: TGTGCCAGCAGCGTAGCTAGCAGTCAAGAGACCCAGTACTTC

J: TRBJ2-3
D: NA
size: NA
V: TRBV2
length: 12
CDR3: CATRLVPDTQYF
DNA: TGTGCCACCAGACTAGTCCCAGATACGCAGTATTTT

J: TRBJ1-2
D: TRBD1
size: NA
V: TRBV10-3
length: 13
CDR3: CAIRPGQIYGYTF
DNA: TGTGCCATCAGGCCGGGACAGATTTATGGCTACACCTTC

J: TRBJ2-2
D: NA
size: NA
V: TRBV27
length: 15
CDR3: CASSQGATNTGELFF
DNA: TGTGCCAGTAGTCAAGGGGCGACGAACACCGGGGAGCTGTTTTTT

J: TRBJ2-1
D: TRBD2
size: NA
V: TRBV5-1
length: 16
CDR3: CASSLWTSGTYNEQFF
DNA: TGCGCCAGCAGCTTATGGACTAGCGGGACCTACAATGAGCAGTTCTTC

J: TRBJ2-2
D: NA
size: NA
V: TRBV18
length: 14
CDR3: CASSLTTNTGELFF
DNA: TGTGCCAGCTCACTGACAACGAACACCGGGGAGCTGTTTTTT

J: TRBJ2-3
D: TRBD2
size: NA
V: TRBV19
length: 15
CDR3: CASSSLAGVIDTQYF
DNA: TGTGCCAGTAGTTCCCTAGCGGGAGTGATAGATACGCAGTATTTT

J: TRBJ2-7
D: NA
size: few
V: TRBV2
length: 12
CDR3: CASSENTYEQYF
DNA: TGTGCCAGCAGTGAGAACACATACGAGCAGTACTTC

J: TRBJ2-3
D: TRBD2
size: NA
V: TRBV18
length: 18
CDR3: CASSLRSSGRAGTDTQYF
DNA: TGTGCCAGCTCACTCCGCTCGTCGGGGAGGGCCGGTACAGATACGCAGTATTTT

J: TRBJ2-7
D: TRBD1
size: few
V: TRBV2
length: 15
CDR3: CASSESGGRGYEQYF
DNA: TGTGCCAGCAGTGAATCAGGGGGAAGAGGTTACGAGCAGTACTTC

J: TRBJ2-1
D: NA
size: NA
V: TRBV28
length: 16
CDR3: CASSLQAKSSYNEQFF
DNA: TGTGCCAGCAGTTTACAGGCAAAAAGCTCCTACAATGAGCAGTTCTTC

J: TRBJ1-4
D: NA
size: NA
V: TRBV11-2
length: 14
CDR3: CASSLQTGGEKLFF
DNA: TGTGCCAGCAGCTTACAGACAGGCGGCGAAAAACTGTTTTTT

J: TRBJ1-2
D: NA
size: NA
V: TRBV7-3
length: 15
CDR3: CASSLGGIGAGGYTF
DNA: TGTGCCAGCAGCTTGGGTGGGATAGGGGCAGGTGGCTACACCTTC

J: TRBJ2-1
D: NA
size: NA
V: TRBV21-1
length: 11
CDR3: CAILRGNEQFF
DNA: TGTGCCATCCTCAGGGGCAATGAGCAGTTCTTC

J: TRBJ2-7
D: NA
size: NA
V: TRBV25-1
length: 14
CDR3: CASSERDLDYEQYF
DNA: TGTGCCAGCAGTGAGCGGGACCTGGACTACGAGCAGTACTTC

J: TRBJ1-2
D: NA
size: NA
V: TRBV21-1
length: 12
CDR3: CANSTGNYGYTF
DNA: TGTGCCAATTCGACAGGGAACTATGGCTACACCTTC

J: TRBJ2-5
D: NA
size: NA
V: TRBV10-3
length: 12
CDR3: CAIGQLQETQYF
DNA: TGTGCCATCGGGCAGCTACAAGAGACCCAGTACTTC

J: TRBJ2-3
D: NA
size: NA
V: TRBV19
length: 15
CDR3: CASSRSRSTPDTQYF
DNA: TGTGCCAGTAGTCGGTCTAGAAGCACACCAGATACGCAGTATTTT

J: TRBJ2-1
D: TRBD2
size: NA
V: TRBV10-1
length: 17
CDR3: CASSGGLAGGPNNEQFF
DNA: TGCGCCAGCAGTGGGGGACTAGCGGGAGGGCCCAACAATGAGCAGTTCTTC

J: TRBJ2-5
D: NA
size: NA
V: TRBV9
length: 14
CDR3: CASSPYRTTETQYF
DNA: TGTGCCAGCAGCCCTTATCGGACAACGGAGACCCAGTACTTC

J: TRBJ1-5
D: NA
size: NA
V: TRBV28
length: 15
CDR3: CASSPGGSRNQPQHF
DNA: TGTGCCAGCAGCCCCGGCGGATCCCGCAATCAGCCCCAGCATTTT

J: TRBJ1-4
D: TRBD1
size: NA
V: TRBV6-1
length: 19
CDR3: CASSEDPAGQVATNEKLFF
DNA: TGTGCCAGCAGTGAAGACCCGGCGGGACAGGTTGCAACTAATGAAAAACTGTTTTTT

J: TRBJ2-5
D: NA
size: NA
V: TRBV7-3
length: 13
CDR3: CASSLGLQETQYF
DNA: TGTGCCAGCAGCTTAGGGCTACAAGAGACCCAGTACTTC

J: TRBJ2-3
D: NA
size: once
V: TRBV27
length: 15
CDR3: CASFPRFDWPDTQYF
DNA: TGTGCCAGCTTCCCCAGGTTCGATTGGCCAGATACGCAGTATTTT

J: TRBJ1-5
D: NA
size: once
V: TRBV18
length: 14
CDR3: CASSPEGGNQPQHF
DNA: TGTGCCAGCTCACCAGAGGGGGGGAATCAGCCCCAGCATTTT

J: TRBJ2-5
D: TRBD2
size: NA
V: TRBV15
length: 15
CDR3: CATSRESGGGRTQYF
DNA: TGTGCCACCAGCAGAGAAAGCGGGGGGGGACGGACCCAGTACTTC

J: TRBJ2-5
D: NA
size: NA
V: TRBV11-2
length: 13
CDR3: CASERREQETQYF
DNA: TGTGCCAGCGAGCGGCGGGAACAGGAGACCCAGTACTTC

J: TRBJ1-2
D: TRBD1
size: NA
V: TRBV18
length: 15
CDR3: CASSSGQGEYYGYTF
DNA: TGTGCCAGCTCATCGGGACAGGGGGAATACTATGGCTACACCTTC